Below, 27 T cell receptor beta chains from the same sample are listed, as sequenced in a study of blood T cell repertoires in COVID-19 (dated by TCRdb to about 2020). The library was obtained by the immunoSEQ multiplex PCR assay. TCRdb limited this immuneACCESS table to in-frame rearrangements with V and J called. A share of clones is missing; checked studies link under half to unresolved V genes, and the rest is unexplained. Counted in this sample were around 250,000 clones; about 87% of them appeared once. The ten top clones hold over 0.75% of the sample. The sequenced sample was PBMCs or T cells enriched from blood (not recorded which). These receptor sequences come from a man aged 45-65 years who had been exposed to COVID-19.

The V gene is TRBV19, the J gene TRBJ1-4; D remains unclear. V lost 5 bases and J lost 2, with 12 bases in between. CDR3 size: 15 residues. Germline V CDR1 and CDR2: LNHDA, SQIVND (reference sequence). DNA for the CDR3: TGTGCCAGTAGTGCCTTTTGGGAGACTAATGAAAAACTGTTTTTT. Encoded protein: CASSAFWETNEKLFF.

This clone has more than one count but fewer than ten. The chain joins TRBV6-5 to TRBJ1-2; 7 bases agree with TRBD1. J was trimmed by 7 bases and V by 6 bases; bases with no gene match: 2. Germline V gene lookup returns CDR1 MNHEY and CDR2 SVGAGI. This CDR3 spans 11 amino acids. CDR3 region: CASRRQGGYTF. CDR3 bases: TGTGCCAGCAGGCGACAGGGTGGCTACACCTTC.

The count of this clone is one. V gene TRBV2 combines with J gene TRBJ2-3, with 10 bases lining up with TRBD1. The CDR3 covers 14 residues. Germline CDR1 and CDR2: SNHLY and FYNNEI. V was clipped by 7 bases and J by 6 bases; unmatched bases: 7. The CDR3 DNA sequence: TGTGCCAGCACCTGGGACAGGGGAGGGGATACGCAGTATTTT. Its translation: CASTWDRGGDTQYF.

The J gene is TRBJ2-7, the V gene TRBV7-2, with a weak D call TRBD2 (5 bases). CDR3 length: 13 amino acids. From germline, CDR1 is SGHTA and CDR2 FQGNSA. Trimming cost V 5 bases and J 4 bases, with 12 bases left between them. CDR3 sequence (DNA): TGTGCCAGCAGCAACTCCGGCGGGTACGAGCAGTACTTC. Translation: CASSNSGGYEQYF.

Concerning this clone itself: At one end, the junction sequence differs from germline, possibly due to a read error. Written as DNA, the CDR3 is TGTGCCTGGAGTCTGGGTAGCGATCAGCCCCAGCATTTT. The encoded protein is CAWSLGSDQPQHF. The chain employs TRBV30 and TRBJ1-5; D not resolved. There are 13 residues in the CDR3. Per germline, CDR1 GTSNPN and CDR2 SVGIG (reference sequence).

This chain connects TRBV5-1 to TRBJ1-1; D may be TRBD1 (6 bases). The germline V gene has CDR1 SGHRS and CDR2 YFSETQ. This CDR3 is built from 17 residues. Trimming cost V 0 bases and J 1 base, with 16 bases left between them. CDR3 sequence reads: CASSLGRQVTANTEAFF. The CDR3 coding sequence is TGCGCCAGCAGCTTGGGACGACAGGTAACCGCGAACACTGAAGCTTTCTTT.

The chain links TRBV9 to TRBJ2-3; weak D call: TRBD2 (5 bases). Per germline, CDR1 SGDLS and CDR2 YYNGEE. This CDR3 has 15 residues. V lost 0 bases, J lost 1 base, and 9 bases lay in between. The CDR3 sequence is CASSVGGRGTDTQYF. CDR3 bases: TGTGCCAGCAGCGTAGGAGGGCGCGGCACAGATACGCAGTATTTT.

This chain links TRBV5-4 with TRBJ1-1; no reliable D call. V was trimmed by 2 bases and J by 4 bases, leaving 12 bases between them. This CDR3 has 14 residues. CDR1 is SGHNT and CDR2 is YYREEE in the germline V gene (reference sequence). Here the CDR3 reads CASSFSGVSTEAFF. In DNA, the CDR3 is TGTGCCAGCAGCTTCTCGGGAGTGAGCACTGAAGCTTTCTTT.

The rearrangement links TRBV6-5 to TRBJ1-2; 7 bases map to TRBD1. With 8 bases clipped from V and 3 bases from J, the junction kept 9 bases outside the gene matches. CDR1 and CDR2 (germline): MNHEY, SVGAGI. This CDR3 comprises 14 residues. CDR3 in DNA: TGTGCCAGCCGAGTAGGGACAGTTGACTATGGCTACACCTTC. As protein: CASRVGTVDYGYTF.

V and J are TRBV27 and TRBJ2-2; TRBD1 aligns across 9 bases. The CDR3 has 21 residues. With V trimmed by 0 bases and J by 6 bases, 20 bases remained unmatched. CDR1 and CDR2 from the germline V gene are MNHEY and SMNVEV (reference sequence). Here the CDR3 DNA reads TGTGCCAGCAGTTTATCGTTTTGGCGTATGGGACAGGGCTTCGGTGCCGGGGAGCTGTTTTTT. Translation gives CASSLSFWRMGQGFGAGELFF.

The CDR3 bases are TGTGCCAGCAGCTACATTTCAGGGGACACCGGGGAGCTGTTTTTT. Translating it yields CASSYISGDTGELFF. The chain is built from TRBV5-6 and TRBJ2-2; the D gene is possibly TRBD1 (6 bases). Germline values: CDR1 SGHDT, CDR2 YYEEEE. Trimming pared 3 bases from V and 3 bases from J, leaving 12 bases between. CDR3 size: 15 residues.

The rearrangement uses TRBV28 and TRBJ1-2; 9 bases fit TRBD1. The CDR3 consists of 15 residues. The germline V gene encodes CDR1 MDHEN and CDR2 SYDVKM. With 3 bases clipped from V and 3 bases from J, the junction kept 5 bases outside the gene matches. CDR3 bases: TGTGCCAGCAGTTTGCGACAGGGGGACGACTATGGCTACACCTTC. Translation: CASSLRQGDDYGYTF.

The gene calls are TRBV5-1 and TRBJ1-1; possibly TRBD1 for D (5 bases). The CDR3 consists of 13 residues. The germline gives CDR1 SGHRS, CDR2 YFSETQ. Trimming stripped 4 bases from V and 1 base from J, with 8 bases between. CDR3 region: CASSRGENTEAFF. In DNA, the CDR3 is TGCGCCAGCAGCCGGGGGGAGAACACTGAAGCTTTCTTT. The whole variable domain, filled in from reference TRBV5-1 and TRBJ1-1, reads KAGVTQTPRYLIKTRGQQVTLSCSPISGHRSVSWYQQTPGQGLQFLFEYFSETQRNKGNFPGRFSGRQFSNSRSEMNVSTLELGDSALYLCASSRGENTEAFFGQGTRLTVV.

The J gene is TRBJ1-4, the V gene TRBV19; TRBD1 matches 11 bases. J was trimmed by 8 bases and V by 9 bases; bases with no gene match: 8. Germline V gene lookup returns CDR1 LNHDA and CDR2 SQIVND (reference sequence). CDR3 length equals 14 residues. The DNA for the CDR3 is TGTGCCAGCAGACGGGACAGGGGGAAAGAAAAACTGTTTTTT. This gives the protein CASRRDRGKEKLFF.

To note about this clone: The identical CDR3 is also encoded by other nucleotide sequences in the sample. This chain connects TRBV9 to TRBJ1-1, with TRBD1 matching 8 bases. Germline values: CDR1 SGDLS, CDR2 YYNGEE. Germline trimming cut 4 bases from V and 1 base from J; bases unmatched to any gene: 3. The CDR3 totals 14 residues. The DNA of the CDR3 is TGTGCCAGCAGCCCTACAGGGGGGAACACTGAAGCTTTCTTT. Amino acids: CASSPTGGNTEAFF.

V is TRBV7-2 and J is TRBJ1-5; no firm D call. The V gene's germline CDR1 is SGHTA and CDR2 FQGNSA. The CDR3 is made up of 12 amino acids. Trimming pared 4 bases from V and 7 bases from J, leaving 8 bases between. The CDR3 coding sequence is TGTGCCAGCAGCTACAGTGGGCAGCCCCAGCATTTT. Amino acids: CASSYSGQPQHF.

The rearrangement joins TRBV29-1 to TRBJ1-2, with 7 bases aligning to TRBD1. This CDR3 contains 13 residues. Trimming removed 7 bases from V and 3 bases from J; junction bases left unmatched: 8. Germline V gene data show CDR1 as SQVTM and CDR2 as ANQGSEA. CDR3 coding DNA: TGCAGCGCTAGAACAGGGGCAGACTATGGCTACACCTTC. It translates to CSARTGADYGYTF.

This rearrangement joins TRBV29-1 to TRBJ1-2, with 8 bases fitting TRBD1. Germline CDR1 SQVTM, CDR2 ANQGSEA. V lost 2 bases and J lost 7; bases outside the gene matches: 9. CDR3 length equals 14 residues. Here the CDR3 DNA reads TGCAGCGTTGAATCTGGGCAGGGGGCGCTTGGCTACACCTTC. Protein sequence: CSVESGQGALGYTF.

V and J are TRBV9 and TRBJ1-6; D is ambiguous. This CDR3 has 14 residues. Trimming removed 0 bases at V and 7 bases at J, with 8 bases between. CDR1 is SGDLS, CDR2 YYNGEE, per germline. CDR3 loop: CASSVVASNSPLHF. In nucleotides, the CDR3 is TGTGCCAGCAGCGTAGTGGCATCCAATTCACCCCTCCACTTT.

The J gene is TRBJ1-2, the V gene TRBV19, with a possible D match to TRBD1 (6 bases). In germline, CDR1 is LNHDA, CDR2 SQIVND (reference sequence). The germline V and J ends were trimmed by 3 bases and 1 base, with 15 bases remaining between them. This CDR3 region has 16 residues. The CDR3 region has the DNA TGTGCCAGTAGTATCGGGGGGCCCCCGCTTAACTATGGCTACACCTTC. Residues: CASSIGGPPLNYGYTF.

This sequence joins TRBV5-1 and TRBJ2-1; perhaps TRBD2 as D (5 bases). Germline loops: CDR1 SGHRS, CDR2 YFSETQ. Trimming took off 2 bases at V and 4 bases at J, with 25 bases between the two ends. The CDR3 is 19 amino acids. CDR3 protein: CASSLQPLGVAGSYNEQFF. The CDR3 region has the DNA TGCGCCAGCAGCTTACAACCCCTGGGAGTAGCCGGCTCTTACAATGAGCAGTTCTTC.

The CDR3: CASSYSSVGELFF. CDR3 coding DNA: TGTGCCAGCAGTTACTCGAGCGTGGGGGAGCTGTTTTTT. This chain uses TRBV6-5 with TRBJ2-2, with unresolved D. This CDR3 is built from 13 residues. Germline V lookup: CDR1 MNHEY, CDR2 SVGAGI. V was clipped by 0 bases and J by 8 bases, with 7 bases between them.

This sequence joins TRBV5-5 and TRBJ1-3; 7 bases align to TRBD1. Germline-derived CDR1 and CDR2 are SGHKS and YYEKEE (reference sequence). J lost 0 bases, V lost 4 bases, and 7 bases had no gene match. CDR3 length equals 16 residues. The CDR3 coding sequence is TGTGCCAGCAGCCCGACAGGGCCCCACTCTGGAAACACCATATATTTT. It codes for CASSPTGPHSGNTIYF.

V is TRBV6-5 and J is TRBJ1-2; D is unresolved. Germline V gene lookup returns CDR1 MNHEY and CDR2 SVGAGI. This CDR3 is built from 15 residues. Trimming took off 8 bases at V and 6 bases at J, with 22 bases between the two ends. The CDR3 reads CASLKMVTLMDGYTF. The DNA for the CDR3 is TGTGCCAGCCTAAAGATGGTCACTTTGATGGATGGCTACACCTTC.

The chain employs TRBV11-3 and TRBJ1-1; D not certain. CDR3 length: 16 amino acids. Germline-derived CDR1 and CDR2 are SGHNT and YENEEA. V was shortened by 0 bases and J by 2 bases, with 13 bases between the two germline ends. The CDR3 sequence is CASSLDQRNRNTEAFF. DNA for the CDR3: TGTGCCAGCAGCTTAGATCAGCGGAACAGAAACACTGAAGCTTTCTTT.

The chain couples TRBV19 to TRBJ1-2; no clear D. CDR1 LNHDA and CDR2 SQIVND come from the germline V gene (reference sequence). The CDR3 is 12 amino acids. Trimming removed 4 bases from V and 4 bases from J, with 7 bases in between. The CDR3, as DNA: TGTGCCAGTAGTAACGGGATCTATGGCTACACCTTC. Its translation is CASSNGIYGYTF.

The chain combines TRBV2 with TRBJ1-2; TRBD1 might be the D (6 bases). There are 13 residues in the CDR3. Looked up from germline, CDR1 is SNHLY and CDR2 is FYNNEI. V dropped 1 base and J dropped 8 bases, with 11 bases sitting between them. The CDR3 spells CASSEEPGQGYTF. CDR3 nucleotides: TGTGCCAGCAGTGAAGAGCCGGGACAAGGCTACACCTTC.